One and the same sample provided the 20 T cell receptor beta chains below, sequenced in a study of vaccination effects on CD4 cells after COVID-19. Profiled with immunoSEQ multiplex PCR; TCRdb holds only in-frame clones, not every one. The table lists about 40,000 clones, about 62% of them singletons. On day 10 of culture, CD4+ T cells were separated out. Participants were vaccinated with two doses of either the BNT162b2 or mRNA-1273 vaccine. These receptors have no identified antigens. Sequenced here: CD4+ T cells from PBMCs cultured without peptide, sampled after COVID-19 vaccination. These receptors originate from a human donor who received a COVID-19 vaccine.

The J gene is TRBJ1-1, the V gene TRBV3-1 (or the pseudogene TRBV3-2); D is perhaps TRBD1 (5 bases). V lost 1 base to trimming and J lost 5 bases, with 14 bases between them. Per germline, CDR1 LGHDT and CDR2 YNNKEL (reference sequence). There are 15 residues in the CDR3. The DNA for the CDR3 is TGTGCCAGCAGCCAAGTAACAGGATTAGGGACTGAAGCTTTCTTT. It translates to CASSQVTGLGTEAFF.

This clone has a single count. The rearrangement uses TRBV5-1 and TRBJ2-7; D uncertain. V gave up 1 base and J gave up 6 bases, with 17 bases separating them. The CDR3 length is 15 residues. Looked up from germline, CDR1 is SGHRS and CDR2 is YFSETQ. The CDR3: CASSLHSGISGEQYF. CDR3 DNA: TGCGCCAGCAGCTTGCACAGTGGAATTTCGGGCGAGCAGTACTTC.

This chain joins TRBV10-3 and TRBJ1-1; the match to TRBD1 covers 7 bases. V was clipped by 2 bases and J by 7 bases; unmatched bases: 7. CDR1 is ENHRY and CDR2 is SYGVKD in the germline V gene. The CDR3 consists of 14 residues. The CDR3 DNA reads as TGTGCCATCAGTGAGCAGGGGGACAGCGGTGAAGCTTTCTTT. It specifies CAISEQGDSGEAFF.

This chain joins TRBV6-5 and TRBJ2-2; no definite D call. Germline V gene data show CDR1 as MNHEY and CDR2 as SVGAGI. The ends were cut back, 0 bases at V and 2 bases at J, with 7 bases in the middle. The CDR3 is made up of 15 amino acids. This CDR3 is CASSYSLGNTGELFF. DNA of the CDR3: TGTGCCAGCAGTTACTCTTTGGGTAACACCGGGGAGCTGTTTTTT.

The chain recombines TRBV19 with TRBJ2-7; D is perhaps TRBD2 (7 bases). V dropped 6 bases and J dropped 3 bases, with 15 bases sitting between them. Germline V lookup: CDR1 LNHDA, CDR2 SQIVND (reference sequence). The CDR3 covers 14 residues. CDR3 coding DNA: TGTGCCAGTAGGGGGAGAGGGGGGGACTACGAGCAGTACTTC. It specifies CASRGRGGDYEQYF.

The CDR3: CASSEAETGNNYGYTF. The CDR3 nucleotides are TGTGCCAGCAGTGAAGCGGAGACAGGGAATAACTATGGCTACACCTTC. The chain couples TRBV2 to TRBJ1-2, with 7 bases fitting TRBD1. The V segment lost 0 bases and the J segment 1 base; nucleotides outside the gene matches: 5. Germline CDR1 reads SNHLY; CDR2 reads FYNNEI. The CDR3 spans 16 residues.

The chain carries TRBV30 and TRBJ1-1; D uncertain. This CDR3 comprises 13 residues. Germline V gene lookup returns CDR1 GTSNPN and CDR2 SVGIG (reference sequence). Deletions cut 1 base from V and 6 bases from J, with 12 bases between. CDR3: CAWSGLNVAEAFF. CDR3 in DNA: TGTGCCTGGAGTGGACTAAACGTCGCTGAAGCTTTCTTT.

J is TRBJ1-6 and V is TRBV30, with D uncertain. CDR1 and CDR2 from the germline V gene are GTSNPN and SVGIG (reference sequence). The CDR3 has 13 amino acids. Trimming cost V 5 bases and J 7 bases, with 12 bases left between them. The CDR3 loop is CAWALASNSPLHF. CDR3 DNA: TGTGCCTGGGCCTTGGCCTCAAATTCACCCCTCCACTTT.

This clone was counted a few times. V usage is TRBV19 and J usage is TRBJ1-5; TRBD1 matches at 9 bases. Germline CDR1 LNHDA, CDR2 SQIVND (reference sequence). This CDR3 has 15 residues. With V trimmed by 11 bases and J by 1 base, 9 bases remained unmatched. The DNA for the CDR3 is TGTGCCTCAAACTTCGGGACAGGGAGCAATCAGCCCCAGCATTTT. This codes for CASNFGTGSNQPQHF.

This clone was seen once. The genes are TRBV19 and TRBJ1-2; 7 bases agree with TRBD1. Germline V gene lookup returns CDR1 LNHDA and CDR2 SQIVND (reference sequence). The CDR3 has 15 residues. J was trimmed by 7 bases and V by 5 bases; bases with no gene match: 13. CDR3 DNA: TGTGCCAGTAGTCCTTCAGGGGGGCTAAGGGGTGGCTACACCTTC. Translated: CASSPSGGLRGGYTF.

This clone has just a few counts. The chain combines TRBV7-9 with TRBJ2-1, with D uncertain. The ends were cut back, 5 bases at V and 6 bases at J, with 20 bases in the middle. There are 16 residues in the CDR3. CDR1 and CDR2 (germline): SEHNR, FQNEAQ (reference sequence). DNA for the CDR3: TGTGCCAGCAGCCCAATTACACCCCTAAGTGGCAATGAGCAGTTCTTC. It specifies CASSPITPLSGNEQFF.

The J gene is TRBJ2-2, the V gene TRBV6-4, with D possibly matching TRBD2 (7 bases). This CDR3 is built from 13 residues. V dropped 5 bases and J dropped 15 bases, with 19 bases sitting between them. CDR1 is MRHNA, CDR2 SNTAGT, per germline. The DNA of the CDR3 is TGTGCCAGCAGTCCCGGCCGCGGGGGCTCGGTGTTTTTT. Its translation: CASSPGRGGSVFF.

The chain combines TRBV14 with TRBJ2-7; TRBD2 matches at 11 bases. This CDR3 has 15 residues. In germline, CDR1 is SGHDN, CDR2 FVKESK. The J segment lost 4 bases and the V segment lost 4 bases, leaving 6 bases of the junction unmatched. CDR3 region: CASSPLAGGRYEQYF. The CDR3 DNA is TGTGCCAGCAGCCCTTTAGCGGGGGGGCGGTACGAGCAGTACTTC. Filled out from reference TRBV14 and TRBJ2-7, the complete variable domain reads EAGVTQFPSHSVIEKGQTVTLRCDPISGHDNLYWYRRVMGKEIKFLLHFVKESKQDESGMPNNRFLAERTGGTYSTLKVQPAELEDSGVYFCASSPLAGGRYEQYFGPGTRLTVT.

This chain joins TRBV5-1 and TRBJ2-5; 10 nucleotides match TRBD1. Germline lookup yields CDR1 SGHRS and CDR2 YFSETQ. Trimming removed 2 bases from V and 5 bases from J; junction bases left unmatched: 9. The CDR3 is made up of 16 amino acids. CDR3 in DNA: TGCGCCAGCAGCTTCACCGGGACAGGGGCTGGGGAGACCCAGTACTTC. Protein: CASSFTGTGAGETQYF. Using reference TRBV5-1 and TRBJ2-5 for the parts outside the CDR3, the full variable domain is KAGVTQTPRYLIKTRGQQVTLSCSPISGHRSVSWYQQTPGQGLQFLFEYFSETQRNKGNFPGRFSGRQFSNSRSEMNVSTLELGDSALYLCASSFTGTGAGETQYFGPGTRLLVL.

The CDR3 DNA reads as TGTGCCAGCAGTTACTCCCTCGATTCTGGAAACACCATATATTTT. As protein: CASSYSLDSGNTIYF. V is TRBV6-5 and J is TRBJ1-3; D is ambiguous. Looked up from germline, CDR1 is MNHEY and CDR2 is SVGAGI. V was pared by 0 bases and J by 1 base, with 7 bases between. The CDR3 is 15 amino acids.

In its sample, this clone was seen a few times. The gene calls are TRBV19 and TRBJ2-2; 10 nucleotides align to TRBD1. The V segment lost 9 bases and the J segment 4 bases; nucleotides outside the gene matches: 5. The CDR3 is made up of 14 amino acids. The germline gives CDR1 LNHDA, CDR2 SQIVND (reference sequence). CDR3 in amino acids: CASGTGVTTGELFF. DNA for the CDR3: TGTGCCAGCGGGACAGGGGTTACCACCGGGGAGCTGTTTTTT.

This chain uses TRBV4-1 with TRBJ2-4; D might be TRBD2 (5 bases). CDR3 length equals 18 residues. V was shortened by 1 base and J by 2 bases, with 18 bases between the two germline ends. The V gene's germline CDR1 is MGHRA and CDR2 YSYEKL. This CDR3 is CASSQGLARGVSKNIQYF. In nucleotides, the CDR3 is TGCGCCAGCAGCCAAGGTCTTGCTCGGGGAGTTTCCAAAAACATTCAGTACTTC.

This sequence joins TRBV7-7 and TRBJ2-5; TRBD2 aligns across 8 bases. Looked up from germline, CDR1 is SSHAT and CDR2 is FNYEAQ (reference sequence). The V gene end was trimmed by 5 bases and the J gene end by 3 bases; junction bases not matched to a gene: 8. This CDR3 is built from 15 residues. Here the CDR3 reads CASSTGRGAKETQYF. DNA of the CDR3: TGTGCCAGCAGCACTGGGCGGGGGGCAAAAGAGACCCAGTACTTC.

The J gene is TRBJ1-1, the V gene TRBV18; 7 nucleotides align to TRBD1. The junction had 1 base not matched to a gene; V was cut back by 5 bases and J by 1 base. This CDR3 is 13 amino acids long. CDR1 is KGHSH, CDR2 LQKENI, per germline. In nucleotides, the CDR3 is TGTGCCAGCTCAGGACAGGAGAACACTGAAGCTTTCTTT. As protein: CASSGQENTEAFF.

This clone has only a few counts. V gene TRBV3-1 (or the pseudogene TRBV3-2) combines with J gene TRBJ2-7; D perhaps matches TRBD2 (5 bases). CDR1 and CDR2 from the germline V gene are LGHDT and YNNKEL (reference sequence). This CDR3 is built from 13 residues. V was pared by 4 bases and J by 4 bases, with 11 bases between. CDR3 in DNA: TGTGCCAGCAGCCTCAATCGGGGATACGAGCAGTACTTC. Protein sequence: CASSLNRGYEQYF.